A single sample gave rise to the 26 T cell receptor beta chains below, sequenced in a study of technical replicates of blood from several donors. Using immunoSEQ multiplex PCR, the repertoire was profiled, and TCRdb retains in-frame clones only, with some absent. The data hold approximately 70,000 clones, with roughly 94% observed a single time. The sample comprised T cells isolated from PBMCs. The source of these receptors is a human donor in good health.

The chain couples TRBV2 to TRBJ2-2; D unresolved. This CDR3 is built from 14 residues. Germline loops: CDR1 SNHLY, CDR2 FYNNEI. The ends were cut back, 8 bases at V and 7 bases at J, with 17 bases in the middle. CDR3 bases: TGTGCCAGCGGTTCCCCGAGATGGAGCGGGGAGCTGTTTTTT. Amino acids: CASGSPRWSGELFF. The full variable domain, completed using reference TRBV2 and TRBJ2-2, is EPEVTQTPSHQVTQMGQEVILRCVPISNHLYFYWYRQILGQKVEFLVSFYNNEISEKSEIFDDQFSVERPDGSNFTLKIRSTKLEDSAMYFCASGSPRWSGELFFGEGSRLTVL.

This rearrangement joins TRBV11-2 to TRBJ2-3, with TRBD2 as a possible D gene (6 bases). The CDR3 runs 16 residues. V lost 4 bases to trimming and J lost 2 bases, with 16 bases between them. From germline, CDR1 is SGHAT and CDR2 FQNNGV. CDR3 coding DNA: TGTGCCAGCAGCTACCGCGGGGCTTCCGTCACAGATACGCAGTATTTT. Translating gives CASSYRGASVTDTQYF.

This clone was seen only once. The chain has TRBV5-4 and TRBJ1-5; no definite D call. Trimming pared 0 bases from V and 5 bases from J, leaving 6 bases between. The CDR3 is 13 residues long. Germline loops: CDR1 SGHNT, CDR2 YYREEE (reference sequence). DNA of the CDR3: TGTGCCAGCAGCTTGGACCAGGATCAGCCCCAGCATTTT. It specifies CASSLDQDQPQHF. The complete variable domain, with remaining parts taken from reference TRBV5-4 and TRBJ1-5, reads ETGVTQSPTHLIKTRGQQVTLRCSSQSGHNTVSWYQQALGQGPQFIFQYYREEENGRGNFPPRFSGLQFPNYSSELNVNALELDDSALYLCASSLDQDQPQHFGDGTRLSIL.

The chain combines TRBV27 with TRBJ2-7, with 12 positions matching TRBD2. V lost 5 bases to trimming and J lost 4 bases; unmatched junction nucleotides: 12. The CDR3 extends over 17 amino acids. Germline CDR1 and CDR2: MNHEY and SMNVEV (reference sequence). CDR3 protein: CASSPILRLAGDYEQYF. The CDR3 nucleotides read TGTGCCAGCAGTCCGATACTACGACTAGCGGGAGATTACGAGCAGTACTTC.

The chain combines TRBV7-2 with TRBJ2-1; 13 bases match TRBD2. The V segment lost 1 base and the J segment 0 bases; nucleotides outside the gene matches: 3. This CDR3 comprises 18 residues. The germline CDR1 and CDR2 sequences are SGHTA and FQGNSA. The CDR3 region has the DNA TGTGCCAGCAGCTTAGAAGGGACTAGCGGGATCTCCTACAATGAGCAGTTCTTC. Its protein product is CASSLEGTSGISYNEQFF.

This sequence joins TRBV6-5 and TRBJ2-7; maybe TRBD1 (6 bases). The V and J ends lost 0 bases and 4 bases respectively, with 16 bases between them. Germline assignment: CDR1 MNHEY and CDR2 SVGAGI. The CDR3 is made up of 16 amino acids. CDR3 sequence (DNA): TGTGCCAGCAGTTACTCGACAGGCGAGGATTTATACGAGCAGTACTTC. Translating gives CASSYSTGEDLYEQYF.

This clone came up once. The rearrangement uses TRBV28 and TRBJ2-7, with TRBD1 as a possible D gene (5 bases). The germline gives CDR1 MDHEN, CDR2 SYDVKM. The CDR3 is 13 residues long. Trimming stripped 1 base from V and 7 bases from J, with 11 bases between. CDR3 amino acids: CASSLSGRAEQYF. Here the CDR3 DNA reads TGTGCCAGCAGTTTATCGGGCAGGGCGGAGCAGTACTTC.

The chain employs TRBV5-6 and TRBJ1-1; unclear D gene. The CDR3 is 15 residues long. Trimming left V 0 bases short and J 4 bases short, with 13 bases between. The V gene's germline CDR1 is SGHDT and CDR2 YYEEEE. CDR3 coding DNA: TGTGCCAGCAGCTTGGCCCCACAAAGTTTCACTGAAGCTTTCTTT. Translated: CASSLAPQSFTEAFF.

J is TRBJ2-1 and V is TRBV5-4; TRBD1 matches at 9 bases. J lost 9 bases, V lost 1 base, and 14 bases had no gene match. From germline, CDR1 is SGHNT and CDR2 YYREEE (reference sequence). This CDR3 is 17 amino acids long. CDR3 amino acids: CASSLTGTGQWASEQFF. The DNA for the CDR3 is TGTGCCAGCAGCTTGACCGGGACAGGGCAATGGGCGAGTGAGCAGTTCTTC.

V is TRBV4-1 and J is TRBJ2-4, with 8 bases identical to TRBD1. Trimming cost V 0 bases and J 4 bases; bases outside gene matches: 11. The CDR3 spans 18 residues. The germline gives CDR1 MGHRA, CDR2 YSYEKL. This CDR3 reads CASSQEGGQGGGKNIQYF. In DNA form, the CDR3 reads TGCGCCAGCAGCCAAGAAGGTGGACAGGGAGGAGGAAAAAACATTCAGTACTTC.

The J gene is TRBJ2-5, the V gene TRBV5-1; no reliable D call. Germline CDR1 and CDR2: SGHRS and YFSETQ. V lost 1 base to trimming and J lost 2 bases, with 6 bases between them. This CDR3 region has 13 residues. For the CDR3, the DNA is TGCGCCAGCAGCTTGAACTTTCAAGAGACCCAGTACTTC. Translation gives CASSLNFQETQYF.

This chain uses TRBV28 with TRBJ1-1; 8 nucleotides match TRBD1. Looked up from germline, CDR1 is MDHEN and CDR2 is SYDVKM. J gave up 4 bases and V 6 bases, and 4 bases lay outside the gene matches. CDR3 length: 13 residues. The CDR3 bases are TGTGCCAGCAGATATGACAGGGGCACTGAAGCTTTCTTT. Amino acid sequence: CASRYDRGTEAFF.

The chain couples TRBV4-1 to TRBJ2-3, with 7 bases matching TRBD1. Germline-derived CDR1 and CDR2 are MGHRA and YSYEKL. The CDR3 loop spans 16 amino acids. V was clipped by 5 bases and J by 0 bases; unmatched bases: 8. The CDR3 bases are TGCGCCAGCAGCAATGGAGACAGGGCTAGCACAGATACGCAGTATTTT. Its protein is CASSNGDRASTDTQYF.

The CDR3 coding sequence is TGTGCCAGCAGCTTGGAGGGGACGGCGAACACTGAAGCTTTCTTT. Translation gives CASSLEGTANTEAFF. The rearrangement uses TRBV7-9 and TRBJ1-1; the D gene is possibly TRBD1 (5 bases). V gave up 3 bases and J gave up 1 base, with 12 bases separating them. This CDR3 has 15 residues. CDR1 is SEHNR and CDR2 is FQNEAQ in the germline V gene (reference sequence).

In nucleotides, the CDR3 is TGTGCCAGCGATCTAGCGGGAGAGGGAAATGAGCAGTTCTTC. Amino acid sequence: CASDLAGEGNEQFF. The chain couples TRBV28 to TRBJ2-1; 10 bases agree with TRBD2. V lost 8 bases, J lost 7 bases, and 8 bases stayed unmatched. The germline CDR1 and CDR2 sequences are MDHEN and SYDVKM. The length of the CDR3 is 14 residues.

This chain connects TRBV11-2 to TRBJ2-7; D is perhaps TRBD1 (5 bases). V was clipped by 3 bases and J by 2 bases, with 11 bases between them. Per germline, CDR1 SGHAT and CDR2 FQNNGV. The length of the CDR3 is 14 residues. For the CDR3, the DNA is TGTGCCAGCAGCTTCCGGCTAGGGGCCTACGAGCAGTACTTC. This gives the protein CASSFRLGAYEQYF.

The chain recombines TRBV5-1 with TRBJ1-1, with 7 nucleotides matching TRBD1. With 5 bases clipped from V and 4 bases from J, the junction kept 8 bases outside the gene matches. Germline CDR1 is SGHRS and CDR2 is YFSETQ. The CDR3 runs 14 residues. As DNA, the CDR3 is TGCGCCAGCAGACTTGACAGGGAGGTCACTGAAGCTTTCTTT. This encodes CASRLDREVTEAFF.

V and J are TRBV27 and TRBJ2-7, with D possibly matching TRBD2 (5 bases). The CDR3 covers 17 residues. Germline V CDR1 and CDR2: MNHEY, SMNVEV (reference sequence). V lost 4 bases and J lost 0, with 19 bases in between. CDR3 DNA sequence: TGTGCCAGCAGTTCAAATCCCCTAGCTTACAGCTCCTACGAGCAGTACTTC. Translation gives CASSSNPLAYSSYEQYF.

The chain has TRBV2 and TRBJ1-5, with 8 bases that match TRBD1. V shed 11 bases and J 7 bases; nucleotides not matched to a gene: 10. The germline V gene has CDR1 SNHLY and CDR2 FYNNEI. The CDR3 consists of 13 residues. CDR3 bases: TGTGCCGGAACCGGGACAGGTAACCAGCCCCAGCATTTT. The encoded protein is CAGTGTGNQPQHF.

V is TRBV30 and J is TRBJ2-3, with D possibly being TRBD2 (5 bases). Trimming pared 5 bases from V and 5 bases from J, leaving 5 bases between. Germline CDR1 reads GTSNPN; CDR2 reads SVGIG (reference sequence). This CDR3 contains 10 residues. This CDR3 is CAWRGDTQYF. The CDR3 DNA reads as TGTGCCTGGCGGGGAGATACGCAGTATTTT.

This sequence joins TRBV2 and TRBJ2-7; TRBD1 matches at 8 bases. Germline CDR1 and CDR2: SNHLY and FYNNEI. The CDR3 spans 15 residues. J lost 2 bases, V lost 3 bases, and 6 bases had no gene match. The CDR3 here is CASSERGQVTYEQYF. The CDR3 DNA follows: TGTGCCAGCAGTGAGAGGGGACAGGTCACCTACGAGCAGTACTTC.

This rearrangement joins TRBV5-1 to TRBJ2-1; 7 positions match TRBD2. The CDR3 extends over 15 amino acids. V dropped 5 bases and J dropped 4; count of bases not matched to a gene: 9. CDR1 and CDR2 from the germline V gene are SGHRS and YFSETQ. For the CDR3, the DNA is TGCGCCAGCAGATTAAAAAGCGGGGTATACAATGAGCAGTTCTTC. It specifies CASRLKSGVYNEQFF.

The chain uses TRBV6-5 and TRBJ2-7, with D possibly TRBD2 on 5 matching bases. Per germline, CDR1 MNHEY and CDR2 SVGAGI. CDR3 length: 14 amino acids. Trimming took off 6 bases at V and 0 bases at J, with 12 bases between the two ends. The CDR3 DNA follows: TGTGCCAGCAGCCGAGGGCCGAGCTCCTACGAGCAGTACTTC. It is translated as CASSRGPSSYEQYF.

The V and J genes are TRBV5-1 and TRBJ2-7; TRBD2 matches 8 bases. Trimming cost V 1 base and J 4 bases; bases outside gene matches: 10. CDR1 and CDR2 from the germline V gene are SGHRS and YFSETQ. The CDR3 has 16 amino acids. The CDR3 region has the DNA TGCGCCAGCAGCTTGTCTATGGCGGGAGGAGGGTACGAGCAGTACTTC. It translates to CASSLSMAGGGYEQYF.

The CDR3 nucleotides read TGCAGCGTTACCGGGACAGCGAACACTGAAGCTTTCTTT. This codes for CSVTGTANTEAFF. This rearrangement joins TRBV29-1 to TRBJ1-1; 7 bases fit TRBD1. Germline-derived CDR1 and CDR2 are SQVTM and ANQGSEA. This CDR3 region has 13 residues. After removal of 5 bases from V and 1 base from J, the junction contained 4 bases not matched to a gene.

A remark on this clone: One junction end disagrees with the germline gene, perhaps due to a read error. J is TRBJ2-2 and V is TRBV7-7, with D perhaps matching TRBD2 (5 bases). The CDR3 loop spans 14 amino acids. Germline V gene lookup returns CDR1 SSHAT and CDR2 FNYEAQ (reference sequence). The CDR3 spells CASSSEDYTGELFF. The DNA for the CDR3 is TGTGCTAGCAGCTCCGAGGACTACACCGGGGAGCTGTTTTTT. Complete variable domain (other parts from reference TRBV7-7 and TRBJ2-2): GAGVSQSPRYKVTKRGQDVTLRCDPISSHATLYWYQQALGQGPEFLTYFNYEAQPDKSGLPSDRFSAERPEGSISTLTIQRTEQRDSAMYRCASSSEDYTGELFFGEGSRLTVL.